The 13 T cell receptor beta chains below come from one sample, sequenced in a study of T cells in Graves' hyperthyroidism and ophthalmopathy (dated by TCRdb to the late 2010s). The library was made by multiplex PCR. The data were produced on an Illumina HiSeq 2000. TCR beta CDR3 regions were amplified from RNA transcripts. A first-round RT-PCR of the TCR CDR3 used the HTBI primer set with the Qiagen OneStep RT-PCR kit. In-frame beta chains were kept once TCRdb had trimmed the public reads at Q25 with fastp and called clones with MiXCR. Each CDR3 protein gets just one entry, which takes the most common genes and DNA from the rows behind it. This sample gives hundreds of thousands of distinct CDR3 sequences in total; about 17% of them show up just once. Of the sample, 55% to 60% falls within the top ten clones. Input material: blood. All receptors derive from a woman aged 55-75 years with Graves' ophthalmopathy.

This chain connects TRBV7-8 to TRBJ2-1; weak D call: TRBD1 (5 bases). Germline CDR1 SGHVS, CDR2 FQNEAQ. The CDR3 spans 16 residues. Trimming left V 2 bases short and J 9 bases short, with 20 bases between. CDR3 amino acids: CASSLRFQQGSSEQFF. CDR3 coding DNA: TGTGCCAGCAGCTTACGTTTCCAGCAGGGCAGTAGTGAGCAGTTCTTC.

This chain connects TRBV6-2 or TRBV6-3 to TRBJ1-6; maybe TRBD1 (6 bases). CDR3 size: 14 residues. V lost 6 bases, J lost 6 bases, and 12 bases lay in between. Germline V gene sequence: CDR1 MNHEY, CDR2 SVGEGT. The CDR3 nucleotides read TGTGCCAGCAGGAGACAGGAAACTAATTCACCCCTCCACTTT. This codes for CASRRQETNSPLHF.

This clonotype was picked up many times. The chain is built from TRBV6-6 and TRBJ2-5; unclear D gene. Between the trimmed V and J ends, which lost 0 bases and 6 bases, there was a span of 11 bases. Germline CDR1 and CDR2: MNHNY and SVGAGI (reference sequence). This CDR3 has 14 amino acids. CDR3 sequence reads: CASSYSGVEKTQYF. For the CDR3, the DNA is TGTGCCAGCAGTTACTCTGGAGTTGAGAAGACCCAGTACTTC.

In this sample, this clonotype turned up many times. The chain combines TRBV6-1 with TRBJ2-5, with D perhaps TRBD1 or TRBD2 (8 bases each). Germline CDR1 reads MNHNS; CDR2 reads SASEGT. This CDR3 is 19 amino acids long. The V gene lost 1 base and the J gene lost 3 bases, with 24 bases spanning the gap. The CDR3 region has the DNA TGTGCCAGCAGTGAAGTGCCCAGGGGGCTACTAGCGGCCGAAGAGACCCAGTACTTC. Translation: CASSEVPRGLLAAEETQYF.

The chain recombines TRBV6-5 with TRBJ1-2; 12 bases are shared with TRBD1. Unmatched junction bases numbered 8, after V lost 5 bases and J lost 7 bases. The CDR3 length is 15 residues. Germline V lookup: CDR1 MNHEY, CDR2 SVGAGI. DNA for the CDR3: TGTGCCAGCAGTCTACTCGGGACAGGGGGCCTTGGCTACACCTTC. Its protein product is CASSLLGTGGLGYTF.

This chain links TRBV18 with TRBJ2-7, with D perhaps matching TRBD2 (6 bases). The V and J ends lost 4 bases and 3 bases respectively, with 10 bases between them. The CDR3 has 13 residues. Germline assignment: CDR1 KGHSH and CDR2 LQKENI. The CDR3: CASSLSAGYEQYF. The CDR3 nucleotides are TGTGCCAGCTCACTCTCAGCGGGCTACGAGCAGTACTTC.

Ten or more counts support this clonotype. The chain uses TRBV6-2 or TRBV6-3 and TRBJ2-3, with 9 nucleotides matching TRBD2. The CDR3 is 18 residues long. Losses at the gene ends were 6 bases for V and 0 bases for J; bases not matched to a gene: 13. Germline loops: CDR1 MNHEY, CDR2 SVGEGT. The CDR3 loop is CASSHLAGITSSTDTQYF. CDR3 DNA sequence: TGTGCCAGCAGCCATCTAGCGGGGATCACCTCTAGCACAGATACGCAGTATTTT.

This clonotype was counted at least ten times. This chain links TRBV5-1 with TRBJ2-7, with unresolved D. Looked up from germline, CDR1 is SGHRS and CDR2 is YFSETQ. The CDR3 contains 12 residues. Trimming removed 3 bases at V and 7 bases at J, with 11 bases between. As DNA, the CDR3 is TGCGCCAGCAGCTCGCTCTCGTGGGAGCAGTACTTC. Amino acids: CASSSLSWEQYF.

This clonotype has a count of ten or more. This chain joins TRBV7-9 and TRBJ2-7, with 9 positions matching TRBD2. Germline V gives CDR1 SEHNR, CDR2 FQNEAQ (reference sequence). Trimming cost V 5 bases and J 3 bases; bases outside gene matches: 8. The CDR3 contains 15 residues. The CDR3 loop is CASSLMAGGLYEQYF. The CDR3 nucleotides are TGTGCCAGCAGCCTGATGGCGGGGGGGCTCTACGAGCAGTACTTC.

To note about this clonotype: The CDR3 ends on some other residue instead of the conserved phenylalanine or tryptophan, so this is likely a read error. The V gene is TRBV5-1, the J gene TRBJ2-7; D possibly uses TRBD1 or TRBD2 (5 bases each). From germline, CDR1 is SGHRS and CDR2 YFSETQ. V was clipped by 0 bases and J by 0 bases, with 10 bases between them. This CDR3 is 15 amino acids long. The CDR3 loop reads CASSLDPGTSYEQYS. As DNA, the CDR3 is TGCGCCAGCAGCTTGGATCCGGGGACCTCCTACGAGCAGTACTCC.

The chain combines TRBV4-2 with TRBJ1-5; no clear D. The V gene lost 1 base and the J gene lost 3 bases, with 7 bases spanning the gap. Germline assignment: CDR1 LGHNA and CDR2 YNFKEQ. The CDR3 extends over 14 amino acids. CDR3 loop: CASSQGSPNQPQHF. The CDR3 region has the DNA TGTGCCAGCAGCCAAGGGAGCCCCAATCAGCCCCAGCATTTT.

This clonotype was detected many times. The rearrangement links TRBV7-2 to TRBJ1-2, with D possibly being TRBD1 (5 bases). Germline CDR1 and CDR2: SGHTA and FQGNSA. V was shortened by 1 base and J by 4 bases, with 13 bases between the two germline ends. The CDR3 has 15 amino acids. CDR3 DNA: TGTGCCAGCAGCTTAGGCTCGGGGGGAGGCTATGGCTACACCTTC. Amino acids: CASSLGSGGGYGYTF. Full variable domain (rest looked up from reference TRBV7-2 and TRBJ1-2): GAGVSQSPSNKVTEKGKDVELRCDPISGHTALYWYRQSLGQGLEFLIYFQGNSAPDKSGLPSDRFSAERTGGSVSTLTIQRTQQEDSAVYLCASSLGSGGGYGYTFGSGTRLTVV.

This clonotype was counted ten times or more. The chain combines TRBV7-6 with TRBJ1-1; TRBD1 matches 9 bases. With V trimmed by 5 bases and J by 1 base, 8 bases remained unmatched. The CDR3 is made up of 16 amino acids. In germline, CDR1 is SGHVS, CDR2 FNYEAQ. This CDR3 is CASSAGTGWRNTEAFF. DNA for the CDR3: TGTGCCAGCAGCGCAGGGACAGGGTGGAGGAACACTGAAGCTTTCTTT.